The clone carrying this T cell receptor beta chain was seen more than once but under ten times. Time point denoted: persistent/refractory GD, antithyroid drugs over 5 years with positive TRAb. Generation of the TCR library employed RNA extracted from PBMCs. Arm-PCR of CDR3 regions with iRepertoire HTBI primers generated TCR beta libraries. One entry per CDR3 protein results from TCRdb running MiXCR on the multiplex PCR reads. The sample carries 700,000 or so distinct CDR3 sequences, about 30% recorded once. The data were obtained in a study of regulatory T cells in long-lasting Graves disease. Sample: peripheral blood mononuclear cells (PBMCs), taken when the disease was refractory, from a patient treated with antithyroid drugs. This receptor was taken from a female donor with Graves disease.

As DNA, the CDR3 is TGTGCCAGCAGCTCATCCAGCCTATACGAGCAGTACTTC. It specifies CASSSSSLYEQYF. This chain links TRBV7-3 with TRBJ2-7; D is uncertain. CDR3 size: 13 residues. V lost 4 bases and J lost 4, with 11 bases in between. CDR1 is SGHTA and CDR2 is FQGTGA in the germline V gene.